These T cell receptor beta chains were read from a single sample in a study of Ad26.COV2.S vaccination and SARS-CoV-2 variants. Clones were sequenced by immunoSEQ multiplex PCR, and TCRdb holds only the in-frame ones, with some missing. The sample holds roughly 380,000 clones, about 90% seen once. The sequencing here drew on peripheral blood, taken after recovery from COVID-19. All receptors derive from a human donor who had recovered from COVID-19. The CDR3 runs from the conserved cysteine through the conserved F or W. A clone size is listed for some rows: how often the clone was seen (once, few, many), or a class if it is expanded.

V	J	size	length	CDR3
TRBV6-5	TRBJ1-5	NA	15	CASSRGQGARQPQHF
TRBV18	TRBJ1-1	NA	15	CASSSRQGWHTEAFF
TRBV13	TRBJ1-2	NA	18	CASSSRGGQALSNYGYTF
TRBV29-1	TRBJ1-2	NA	11	CSAQGSYGYTF
TRBV21-1	TRBJ2-7	NA	16	CASSPFVDRGPNEQYF
TRBV6-6	TRBJ2-2	NA	15	CASSNLAGEIGELFF
TRBV5-1	TRBJ1-3	NA	16	CASSRSFGQVENTIYF
TRBV3-1/TRBV3-2	TRBJ1-2	NA	14	CASSQGTVNYGYTF
TRBV9	TRBJ2-4	once	16	CASSVAAGLAKNIQYF
TRBV5-1	TRBJ2-2	NA	15	CASSLAGQGAGELFF
TRBV6-1	TRBJ1-5	NA	15	CASSEVGGYNQPQHF
TRBV7-9	TRBJ1-5	NA	15	CASSVGTGGHQPQHF
TRBV13	TRBJ2-1	NA	12	CASSSPYNEQFF
TRBV9	TRBJ1-3	NA	15	CASSVTGGGGNTIYF
TRBV6-5	TRBJ2-5	NA	15	CASRPPMGGQETQYF
TRBV9	TRBJ1-5	NA	14	CASSYGRGCQPQHF
TRBV6-1	TRBJ1-1	NA	15	CASSEGRHLNTEAFF
TRBV9	TRBJ2-1	NA	14	CASSVDDGFIGQFF
TRBV11-2	TRBJ1-4	NA	15	CASSLDGGGNEKLFF
TRBV3-1/TRBV3-2	TRBJ2-3	NA	15	CASSQLAGGTDTQYF
TRBV7-9	TRBJ2-3	NA	13	CASSPMDGDTQYF
TRBV6-2/TRBV6-3	TRBJ1-2	NA	13	CASSQTAYYGYTF
TRBV6-1	TRBJ1-6	NA	19	CASSAHGGDTTQTNSPLHF
TRBV18	TRBJ1-3	NA	16	CASSPFGGRTGNTIYF
TRBV28	TRBJ1-5	NA	15	CASRLGLLSNQPQHF
TRBV13	TRBJ2-3	NA	13	CASSRALTDTQYF
TRBV27	TRBJ1-3	NA	19	CASSSRARGLSAPGNTMYF
TRBV19	TRBJ1-6	NA	13	CASSVDRSSPLHF
TRBV6-5	TRBJ2-1	NA	14	CASSYRQVHNEQFF
TRBV15	TRBJ1-1	NA	13	CATSNRRNTEAFF
TRBV21-1	TRBJ2-7	NA	13	CASGVLVSYEQYF
TRBV19	TRBJ1-2	NA	15	CASSLGQGLNYGYTF